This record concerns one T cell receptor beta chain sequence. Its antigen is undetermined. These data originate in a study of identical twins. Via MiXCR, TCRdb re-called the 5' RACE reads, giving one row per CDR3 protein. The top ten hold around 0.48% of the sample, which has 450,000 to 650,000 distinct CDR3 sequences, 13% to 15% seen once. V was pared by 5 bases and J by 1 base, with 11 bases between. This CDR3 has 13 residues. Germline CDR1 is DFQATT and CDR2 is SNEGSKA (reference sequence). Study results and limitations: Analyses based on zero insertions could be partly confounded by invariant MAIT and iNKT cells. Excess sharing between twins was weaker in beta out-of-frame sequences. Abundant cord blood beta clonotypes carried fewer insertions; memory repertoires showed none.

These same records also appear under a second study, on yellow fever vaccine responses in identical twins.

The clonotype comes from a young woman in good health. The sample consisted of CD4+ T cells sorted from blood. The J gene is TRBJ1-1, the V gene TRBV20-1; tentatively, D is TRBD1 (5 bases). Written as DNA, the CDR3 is TGCAGTGCTTGGGGGGGGGAGAACACTGAAGCTTTCTTT. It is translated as CSAWGGENTEAFF.